This is a list of T cell receptor beta chains from one sample in a study of cytomegalovirus exposure and HLA in healthy donors. Sequenced by immunoSEQ multiplex PCR; TCRdb stores in-frame clones only, minus some. The sample lists approximately 54,000 clones; approximately 82% were seen once. The sample consisted of PBMCs. These receptors were obtained from a woman aged 18-29 years in good health and CMV-seronegative. CDR3s include the opening cysteine and the closing phenylalanine or tryptophan. The D gene is left open where the match is weak. The size field is filled for only some rows; it gives once, few, many or a size class.

J gene: TRBJ2-7
V gene: TRBV2
D gene: TRBD2
clone size: once
CDR3 protein: CASSEALAGVQHEQYF
CDR3 DNA: TGTGCCAGCAGTGAAGCGCTGGCGGGAGTACAACACGAGCAGTACTTC

J gene: TRBJ2-1
V gene: TRBV5-1
D gene: TRBD2
clone size: NA
CDR3 protein: CASSAGLAGNEQFF
CDR3 DNA: TGCGCCAGCAGCGCCGGACTAGCGGGAAATGAGCAGTTCTTC

J gene: TRBJ1-1
V gene: TRBV6-1
D gene: TRBD1
clone size: NA
CDR3 protein: CASSEALEGATEAFF
CDR3 DNA: TGTGCCAGCAGTGAAGCGCTTGAGGGGGCCACTGAAGCTTTCTTT

J gene: TRBJ2-1
V gene: TRBV7-3
D gene: TRBD2
clone size: NA
CDR3 protein: CASSLGTSAYNEQFF
CDR3 DNA: TGTGCCAGCAGCTTAGGGACTAGCGCCTACAATGAGCAGTTCTTC

J gene: TRBJ1-3
V gene: TRBV30
D gene: TRBD1
clone size: NA
CDR3 protein: CAWSVTGGRNTIYF
CDR3 DNA: TGTGCCTGGAGTGTAACAGGGGGCAGAAACACCATATATTTT

J gene: TRBJ1-1
V gene: TRBV29-1
D gene: NA
clone size: medium-sized
CDR3 protein: CSVGSEGTEAFF
CDR3 DNA: TGCAGCGTTGGGTCCGAGGGAACTGAAGCTTTCTTT

J gene: TRBJ2-3
V gene: TRBV5-1
D gene: TRBD2
clone size: NA
CDR3 protein: CASSLRGSWADTQYF
CDR3 DNA: TGCGCCAGCAGCTTACGCGGGAGTTGGGCAGATACGCAGTATTTT

J gene: TRBJ1-4
V gene: TRBV28
D gene: TRBD1
clone size: NA
CDR3 protein: CASSPGLGGAMGANEKLFF
CDR3 DNA: TGTGCCAGCAGTCCGGGGTTAGGGGGCGCGATGGGAGCTAATGAAAAACTGTTTTTT

J gene: TRBJ2-2
V gene: TRBV7-3
D gene: NA
clone size: few
CDR3 protein: CASSLDTNTGELFF
CDR3 DNA: TGTGCCAGCAGCTTGGACACGAACACCGGGGAGCTGTTTTTT

J gene: TRBJ1-1
V gene: TRBV5-1
D gene: TRBD1
clone size: NA
CDR3 protein: CASRSGTGGTEAFF
CDR3 DNA: TGCGCCAGCAGGTCCGGGACAGGGGGCACTGAAGCTTTCTTT

J gene: TRBJ1-1
V gene: TRBV5-6
D gene: NA
clone size: NA
CDR3 protein: CASSLTWQYMNTEAFF
CDR3 DNA: TGTGCCAGCAGCTTGACATGGCAGTACATGAACACTGAAGCTTTCTTT

J gene: TRBJ2-1
V gene: TRBV7-8
D gene: TRBD1
clone size: NA
CDR3 protein: CATLTWTGRNEQFF
CDR3 DNA: TGTGCCACCCTTACCTGGACAGGACGGAATGAGCAGTTCTTC

J gene: TRBJ2-6
V gene: TRBV4-2
D gene: TRBD2
clone size: NA
CDR3 protein: CASSQVLGGGLAAGANVLTF
CDR3 DNA: TGTGCCAGCAGCCAAGTCCTAGGTGGGGGACTAGCGGCTGGGGCCAACGTCCTGACTTTC

J gene: TRBJ2-2
V gene: TRBV18
D gene: NA
clone size: NA
CDR3 protein: CASSPPAQRELFF
CDR3 DNA: TGTGCCAGCTCACCACCGGCACAAAGGGAGCTGTTTTTT

J gene: TRBJ1-1
V gene: TRBV2
D gene: NA
clone size: NA
CDR3 protein: CASSLQRTNTEAFF
CDR3 DNA: TGTGCCAGCAGCCTACAGAGAACCAACACTGAAGCTTTCTTT

J gene: TRBJ1-1
V gene: TRBV28
D gene: NA
clone size: few
CDR3 protein: CASSLGGAAPNTEAFF
CDR3 DNA: TGTGCCAGCAGTTTAGGGGGGGCAGCCCCGAACACTGAAGCTTTCTTT

J gene: TRBJ2-3
V gene: TRBV4-1
D gene: TRBD2
clone size: NA
CDR3 protein: CASSQVPPGREGRDTQYF
CDR3 DNA: TGCGCCAGCAGCCAAGTACCACCCGGGCGGGAGGGCCGAGATACGCAGTATTTT

J gene: TRBJ2-3
V gene: TRBV10-3
D gene: TRBD2
clone size: NA
CDR3 protein: CAITPGLAVTTDTQYF
CDR3 DNA: TGTGCCATCACTCCGGGACTAGCGGTGACCACCGATACGCAGTATTTT

J gene: TRBJ2-2
V gene: TRBV30
D gene: NA
clone size: NA
CDR3 protein: CAWSGITGELFF
CDR3 DNA: TGTGCCTGGAGTGGTATCACCGGGGAGCTGTTTTTT

J gene: TRBJ1-3
V gene: TRBV6-5
D gene: TRBD1
clone size: once
CDR3 protein: CASSYQGQLSGNTIYF
CDR3 DNA: TGTGCCAGCAGTTACCAGGGACAGCTCTCTGGAAACACCATATATTTT

J gene: TRBJ2-2
V gene: TRBV19
D gene: NA
clone size: NA
CDR3 protein: CASMVGEVDTGELFF
CDR3 DNA: TGTGCCAGTATGGTAGGTGAGGTGGACACCGGGGAGCTGTTTTTT

J gene: TRBJ2-2
V gene: TRBV7-7
D gene: TRBD2
clone size: NA
CDR3 protein: CASSPRTSVTGELFF
CDR3 DNA: TGTGCCAGCAGCCCCCGGACTAGCGTCACCGGGGAGCTGTTTTTT

J gene: TRBJ2-2
V gene: TRBV25-1
D gene: NA
clone size: NA
CDR3 protein: CASSEVAERPGELVF
CDR3 DNA: TGTGCCAGCAGTGAAGTTGCGGAGCGCCCCGGGGAGCTGGTTTTT

J gene: TRBJ1-5
V gene: TRBV27
D gene: NA
clone size: NA
CDR3 protein: CASSLSGADSNQPQHF
CDR3 DNA: TGTGCCAGCAGTTTATCGGGGGCGGATAGCAATCAGCCCCAGCATTTT

J gene: TRBJ2-5
V gene: TRBV9
D gene: NA
clone size: NA
CDR3 protein: CASSVEGGTLRETQYF
CDR3 DNA: TGTGCCAGCAGCGTAGAAGGCGGCACCCTGCGGGAGACCCAGTACTTC

J gene: TRBJ1-2
V gene: TRBV28
D gene: TRBD1
clone size: NA
CDR3 protein: CASSFGQAPNYGYTF
CDR3 DNA: TGTGCCAGCAGCTTTGGACAGGCTCCTAACTATGGCTACACCTTC

J gene: TRBJ1-6
V gene: TRBV25-1
D gene: NA
clone size: NA
CDR3 protein: CASSDLKLGLHF
CDR3 DNA: TGTGCCAGCAGTGACCTGAAGCTTGGCCTCCACTTT

J gene: TRBJ2-1
V gene: TRBV15
D gene: NA
clone size: once
CDR3 protein: CATSGGDRINEQFF
CDR3 DNA: TGTGCCACCAGTGGAGGGGACAGAATCAATGAGCAGTTCTTC

J gene: TRBJ2-1
V gene: TRBV18
D gene: NA
clone size: few
CDR3 protein: CASSQSEGEQFF
CDR3 DNA: TGTGCCAGCTCACAAAGCGAGGGTGAGCAGTTCTTC

J gene: TRBJ2-7
V gene: TRBV11-2
D gene: NA
clone size: few
CDR3 protein: CASSLGGRGYSGQYF
CDR3 DNA: TGTGCCAGCAGCTTAGGGGGGAGGGGGTACTCTGGGCAGTACTTC

J gene: TRBJ2-3
V gene: TRBV4-1
D gene: NA
clone size: NA
CDR3 protein: CASSQVGTDGTQYF
CDR3 DNA: TGCGCCAGCAGCCAAGTGGGTACAGACGGTACGCAGTATTTT

J gene: TRBJ2-2
V gene: TRBV9
D gene: TRBD2
clone size: NA
CDR3 protein: CASSASGVNTGELFF
CDR3 DNA: TGTGCCAGCAGCGCTAGCGGGGTAAACACCGGGGAGCTGTTTTTT

J gene: TRBJ1-1
V gene: TRBV5-1
D gene: TRBD1
clone size: NA
CDR3 protein: CASSLPRGRAMNTEAFF
CDR3 DNA: TGCGCCAGCAGCTTGCCCAGGGGGCGGGCTATGAACACTGAAGCTTTCTTT

J gene: TRBJ1-1
V gene: TRBV28
D gene: NA
clone size: once
CDR3 protein: CAIVLVSRGVLATEAFF
CDR3 DNA: TGTGCCATCGTCCTCGTATCCAGGGGAGTGTTAGCAACTGAAGCTTTCTTT

J gene: TRBJ1-1
V gene: TRBV19
D gene: NA
clone size: NA
CDR3 protein: CVIGQKLTKESEAFF
CDR3 DNA: TGTGTAATCGGACAGAAACTCACCAAGGAGTCTGAAGCTTTCTTT

J gene: TRBJ2-2
V gene: TRBV7-3
D gene: NA
clone size: NA
CDR3 protein: CASSGLTGELFF
CDR3 DNA: TGTGCCAGTAGCGGACTCACCGGGGAGCTGTTTTTT

J gene: TRBJ2-1
V gene: TRBV12-2
D gene: NA
clone size: few
CDR3 protein: CASRSPDRDEYNEQFF
CDR3 DNA: TGTGCAAGTCGCTCTCCGGACAGAGATGAGTACAATGAGCAGTTCTTC

J gene: TRBJ2-7
V gene: TRBV28
D gene: NA
clone size: once
CDR3 protein: CASSLFFPRDHPEQYF
CDR3 DNA: TGTGCCAGCAGTTTATTTTTTCCGCGGGATCATCCCGAGCAGTACTTC

J gene: TRBJ1-5
V gene: TRBV11-2
D gene: NA
clone size: NA
CDR3 protein: CASTPGHLSNQPQHF
CDR3 DNA: TGTGCCAGCACTCCGGGACACCTTAGCAATCAGCCCCAGCATTTT

J gene: TRBJ1-2
V gene: TRBV19
D gene: NA
clone size: NA
CDR3 protein: CASSPGQSLYTF
CDR3 DNA: TGTGCCAGTAGTCCTGGACAGTCTCTCTACACCTTC

J gene: TRBJ2-3
V gene: TRBV18
D gene: TRBD2
clone size: NA
CDR3 protein: CASSPPGTSGTDTQYF
CDR3 DNA: TGTGCCAGCTCACCACCCGGGACTAGCGGCACAGATACGCAGTATTTT

J gene: TRBJ2-7
V gene: TRBV4-1
D gene: NA
clone size: NA
CDR3 protein: CASSQSLISYEQYF
CDR3 DNA: TGCGCCAGCAGCCAATCACTGATCTCCTACGAGCAGTACTTC

J gene: TRBJ2-1
V gene: TRBV27
D gene: TRBD2
clone size: NA
CDR3 protein: CASRYTSGRGLNEQFF
CDR3 DNA: TGTGCCAGCAGATACACTAGCGGGAGGGGTTTGAATGAGCAGTTCTTC

J gene: TRBJ2-1
V gene: TRBV27
D gene: NA
clone size: NA
CDR3 protein: CASRSDRHRQFF
CDR3 DNA: TGTGCCAGCAGATCCGACCGGCACAGGCAGTTCTTC

J gene: TRBJ1-5
V gene: TRBV6-1
D gene: NA
clone size: NA
CDR3 protein: CASTVQGGQPQHF
CDR3 DNA: TGTGCCAGCACCGTACAGGGTGGTCAGCCCCAGCATTTT

J gene: TRBJ1-5
V gene: TRBV19
D gene: TRBD1
clone size: NA
CDR3 protein: CASSISGTGKNQPQHF
CDR3 DNA: TGTGCCAGTAGTATCTCGGGGACAGGGAAGAATCAGCCCCAGCATTTT

J gene: TRBJ2-1
V gene: TRBV11-2
D gene: NA
clone size: NA
CDR3 protein: CASSLDYLAANEQFF
CDR3 DNA: TGTGCCAGCAGCTTAGATTATTTAGCGGCGAATGAGCAGTTCTTC